A selection of T cell receptor beta chains follows, all from one sample in a study of naive and memory T cell subsets. TCRdb reprocessed the 5' RACE reads with MiXCR, giving one entry per CDR3 protein. This table has roughly 26,000 distinct CDR3 sequences, roughly 25% appearing once. Source of these receptors: a female donor in good health. Both conserved end residues are part of each CDR3. A D gene is named only where the DNA matches it firmly. Some rows have no size entry. The others give once, few or many, or a class for an expanded clone.

V gene	D gene	J gene	clone size	CDR3 DNA	CDR3 protein
TRBV29-1	TRBD2	TRBJ2-7	few	TGCAGCGTTGGGAGCGGGAGAGGGTACGAGCAGTACTTC	CSVGSGRGYEQYF
TRBV20-1	TRBD1	TRBJ2-7	once	TGCAGTGCTAGTAGCGCCCGACAGGGATCCTACGAGCAGTACTTC	CSASSARQGSYEQYF
TRBV20-1	.	TRBJ2-3	medium-sized	TGCAGTGCTAGAGGGGGCGGGCCCACAGATACGCAGTATTTT	CSARGGGPTDTQYF
TRBV5-1	.	TRBJ1-1	many	TGCGCCAGCAGAAAGGAGACAGAGAACACTGAAGCTTTCTTT	CASRKETENTEAFF
TRBV12-3/TRBV12-4	.	TRBJ1-1	many	TGTGCCAGCAGTTTAGCTGGGACCACTGAAGCTTTCTTT	CASSLAGTTEAFF
TRBV5-1	.	TRBJ2-7	many	TGCGCCAGCAGCCCGATGTCGGGTTCCTCCACCGACTACGAGCAGTACTTC	CASSPMSGSSTDYEQYF
TRBV6-6	.	TRBJ1-5	once	TGTGCCAGCAGGACGACCGTGGGGCAGCCCCAGCATTTT	CASRTTVGQPQHF
TRBV20-1	.	TRBJ2-1	few	TGCAGTGCTAGGAGGGGGGGGGCTGGCTACAATGAGCAGTTCTTC	CSARRGGAGYNEQFF
TRBV7-9	.	TRBJ1-5	few	TGTGCCAGCAGGGCTGCGGGGATGGATCAGCCCCAGCATTTT	CASRAAGMDQPQHF
TRBV4-3	TRBD2	TRBJ2-3	many	TGCGCCAGCAGCCAAGATTATTTGGGGCTAGCGGGAGTCACAGATACGCAGTATTTT	CASSQDYLGLAGVTDTQYF
TRBV12-3/TRBV12-4	.	TRBJ1-4	.	TGTGCCAGCAGCAAGAGACAGGCTAATGAAAAACTGTTTTTT	CASSKRQANEKLFF
TRBV10-3	.	TRBJ2-3	many	TGTGCCATCAGGGCCAGCAATGGGGTGGGGATTTTGGACACAGATACGCAGTATTTT	CAIRASNGVGILDTDTQYF
TRBV7-8	.	TRBJ2-7	many	TGTGCCAGCAGCTTAATGGCCCATGCGGAGCAGTACTTC	CASSLMAHAEQYF
TRBV29-1	TRBD2	TRBJ2-3	.	TGCGCGAAGTCGGGGGGAGATACGCAGTATTTT	CAKSGGDTQYF
TRBV9	.	TRBJ1-1	.	TGTGCCAGCAGCGAAGGAGGGAGGACTGAAGCTTTCTTT	CASSEGGRTEAFF
TRBV7-2	.	TRBJ2-6	.	TGTGCCAGCAGCCCTAGACAGTGGCCACACTCTGGGGCCAACGTCCTGACTTTC	CASSPRQWPHSGANVLTF
TRBV6-6	.	TRBJ1-1	many	TGTGCCAGCAGTCCTGGATACACTGAAGCTTTCTTT	CASSPGYTEAFF
TRBV5-1	.	TRBJ1-1	many	TGCGCCAGCAGCTTGGACCGTAGACAGCTGAACACTGAAGCTTTCTTT	CASSLDRRQLNTEAFF
TRBV11-2	.	TRBJ2-1	many	TGTGCCAGCAGCTTAGGACAGGCGTACAATGAGCAGTTCTTC	CASSLGQAYNEQFF
TRBV6-5	.	TRBJ1-5	many	TGTGCCAGCAGTTCAAGCCCGACAGGCAATCAGCCCCAGCATTTT	CASSSSPTGNQPQHF
TRBV6-5	.	TRBJ2-4	few	TGTGCCAGCAGTTATGGTTCTAAGGGGGTCAAAAACATTCAGTACTTC	CASSYGSKGVKNIQYF
TRBV20-1	TRBD2	TRBJ2-1	.	TGCAGTGCTTCCGGGACTAGCGGTTACAATGAGCAGTTCTTC	CSASGTSGYNEQFF
TRBV5-5	.	TRBJ2-7	many	TGTGCCAGCAGCTTGTTCATAGAGTACGAGCAGTACTTC	CASSLFIEYEQYF
TRBV20-1	TRBD1	TRBJ1-1	few	TGCAGTGCTAGAGAGGGGACAGGGGTCACTGAAGCTTTCTTT	CSAREGTGVTEAFF
TRBV7-2	TRBD2	TRBJ2-3	medium-sized	TGTGCCAGCAGCCTAACCCCTAGCGGGAGCGCGGATACGCAGTATTTT	CASSLTPSGSADTQYF
TRBV7-2	.	TRBJ2-1	medium-sized	TGTGCCAGCAGATTTACTAGTTTCGCTGGGCAGTTCTTC	CASRFTSFAGQFF
TRBV11-2	.	TRBJ2-5	medium-sized	TGTGCCAGCAGCCAGGTCAGGGAGACCCAGTACTTC	CASSQVRETQYF
TRBV20-1	TRBD2	TRBJ2-5	.	TGCAGTGCTGCGGGGGCTAGCGGGAGGATTCAAGAGACCCAGTACTTC	CSAAGASGRIQETQYF
TRBV12-3/TRBV12-4	TRBD2	TRBJ2-3	.	TGTGCCAGCAGTTTAGACGCGGGAGGGCCCTCAGATACGCAGTATTTT	CASSLDAGGPSDTQYF
TRBV12-3/TRBV12-4	.	TRBJ1-1	many	TGTGCCAGCAGTTTAGAGGCCTACACTGAAGCTTTCTTT	CASSLEAYTEAFF
TRBV6-5	.	TRBJ2-1	few	TGTGCCAGCCGACCCGGGGGCGGGGGCTACAATGAGCAGTTCTTC	CASRPGGGGYNEQFF
TRBV5-1	TRBD2	TRBJ2-5	many	TGCGCCAGCAGCAGAACTAGCGGGGGGGCCATCGAGACCCAGTACTTC	CASSRTSGGAIETQYF
TRBV5-1	TRBD1	TRBJ1-2	.	TGCGCCAGCAGCCCTGGACAGGGAGTATATGGCGACACCTTC	CASSPGQGVYGDTF
TRBV29-1	.	TRBJ2-7	many	TGCAGCGTTGGAGCATATGTGGGAGGCGAGCAGTACTTC	CSVGAYVGGEQYF
TRBV27	TRBD2	TRBJ2-7	.	TGTGCCACCAGGGGCCTAGCGGGGGCCTTCTCCTACGAGCAGTACTTC	CATRGLAGAFSYEQYF
TRBV29-1	.	TRBJ2-5	.	TGCAGCGTTTCGACGCGACTAGTGGGGACCCAGTACTTC	CSVSTRLVGTQYF
TRBV7-2	TRBD1	TRBJ1-5	medium-sized	TGTGCCAGCAGCCGGGACAGGAATCAGCCCCAGCATTTT	CASSRDRNQPQHF
TRBV29-1	.	TRBJ1-2	many	TGCAGCGTTGACACTTCGACTCTTGGCTACACCTTC	CSVDTSTLGYTF
TRBV9	.	TRBJ1-6	medium-sized	TGTGCCAGCAGCGTAGGCGGGAGCTCCTATAATTCACCCCTCCACTTT	CASSVGGSSYNSPLHF
TRBV6-1	TRBD1	TRBJ1-5	.	TGTGCCAGCACCGAGGGGACAGGGGAGAATCAGCCCCAGCATTTT	CASTEGTGENQPQHF
TRBV7-2	.	TRBJ2-1	many	TGTGCCAGCAGCCTCCACTGGGACGGTGGGGAGTTCTTC	CASSLHWDGGEFF
TRBV6-4	TRBD2	TRBJ2-3	medium-sized	TGTGCCAGCAGTGATAGCGGGGGCTCAGATACGCAGTATTTT	CASSDSGGSDTQYF
TRBV29-1	.	TRBJ2-3	many	TGCAGCGGGCAGGCGGGACTGGCAGATACGCAGTATTTT	CSGQAGLADTQYF
TRBV5-5	TRBD1	TRBJ2-5	many	TGTGCCAGCAGCTTACAGGGGGCTCTTAAGACCCAGTACTTC	CASSLQGALKTQYF
TRBV10-1	.	TRBJ2-4	many	TGCGCCAGCAGCAAGGGGGTTGGAGCCAAAAACATTCAGTACTTC	CASSKGVGAKNIQYF